This passage covers 3 T cell receptor beta chains from one sample sequenced in a study of beta chain features in type 1 diabetes. The study, taken as a whole, reports: The study found moderately but significantly shorter TCRB CDR3s in all four CD4+ subsets of Type 1 diabetes patients.

Expressed TCRB transcripts were sequenced, since all the RNA that had been isolated was reverse transcribed. Some clones are missing from TCRdb's copy, which holds only in-frame ones; the method was immunoSEQ multiplex PCR. This sample has over 600,000 clones, with around 12% found just once. Their antigens remain unidentified. Sequenced material: naive CD4+ T cells from blood. These receptor sequences come from a man under 40 with type 1 diabetes.

This clone was seen a few times. The gene calls are TRBV5-6 and TRBJ1-2, with TRBD1 matching over 9 bases. The V and J ends lost 4 bases and 4 bases, in that order; junction bases with no gene match: 8. This CDR3 spans 15 amino acids. In germline, CDR1 is SGHDT, CDR2 YYEEEE. The CDR3 spells CASSPRDRESYGYTF. Here the CDR3 DNA reads TGTGCCAGCAGCCCTCGGGACAGGGAGAGCTATGGCTACACCTTC.

J is TRBJ2-6 and V is TRBV6-1; D ambiguous. Germline assignment: CDR1 MNHNS and CDR2 SASEGT. The CDR3 loop spans 12 amino acids. V lost 10 bases and J lost 0, with 4 bases in between. The CDR3 sequence: CATYSGANVLTF. The CDR3 nucleotides are TGTGCCACCTACTCTGGGGCCAACGTCCTGACTTTC.

V is TRBV5-1 and J is TRBJ1-2, with D uncertain. V was shortened by 0 bases and J by 7 bases, with 10 bases between the two germline ends. The V gene's germline CDR1 is SGHRS and CDR2 YFSETQ. The CDR3 totals 13 residues. Here the CDR3 reads CASSLDQTFGYTF. The CDR3 DNA reads as TGCGCCAGCAGCTTGGATCAGACTTTTGGCTACACCTTC.